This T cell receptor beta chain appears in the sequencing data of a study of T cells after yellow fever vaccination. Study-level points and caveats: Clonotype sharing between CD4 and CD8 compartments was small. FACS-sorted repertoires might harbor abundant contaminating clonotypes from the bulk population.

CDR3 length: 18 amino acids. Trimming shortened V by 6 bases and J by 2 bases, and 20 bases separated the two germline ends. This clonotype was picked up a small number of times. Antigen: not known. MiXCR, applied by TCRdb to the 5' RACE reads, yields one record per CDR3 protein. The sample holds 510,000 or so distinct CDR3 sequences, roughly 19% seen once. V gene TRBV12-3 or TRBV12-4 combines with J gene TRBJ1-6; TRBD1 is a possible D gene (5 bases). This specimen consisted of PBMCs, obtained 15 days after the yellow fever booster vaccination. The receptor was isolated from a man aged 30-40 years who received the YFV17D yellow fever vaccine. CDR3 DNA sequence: TGTGCCAGCAGCCGCACAGGTCCCCGGTTTACCTATAATTCACCCCTCCACTTT. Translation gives CASSRTGPRFTYNSPLHF.